This TCR beta chain came from a study of spatial heterogeneity in lung cancer. Broader study findings: Mutation tallies in tumors tracked expanded intratumoral alpha and beta TCR counts.

This clonotype was counted many times. Its specificity is unknown. Unique molecular identifiers, one per molecule, were present on every TCR cDNA molecule. TCRdb recomputed calls from the 5' RACE reads with MiXCR, one row per CDR3 protein. The top ten clones hold 10% of a sample with under 20,000 distinct CDR3 sequences, around 5% of them seen once. The CDR3 sequence is 15 residues long. CDR1 and CDR2 (germline): MDHEN, SYDVKM. V lost 6 bases to trimming and J lost 4 bases, with 19 bases between them. Sample time point: sample taken at primary tumor resection. The sequenced sample was lung tumor tissue, obtained at surgery. The TCR sequence derives from a female donor with early-stage non-small cell lung cancer. The chain joins TRBV28 to TRBJ2-7, with D possibly TRBD1 on 5 matching bases. In DNA form, the CDR3 reads TGTGCCAGCAGCCCGACGCCAGGGAAGGTGTACGAGCAGTACTTC. It is translated as CASSPTPGKVYEQYF.